This TCR beta chain stems from a study of OX40 agonist ivuxolimab in advanced cancers. Study in general: The study enrolled dose-escalation patients with hepatocellular carcinoma, melanoma, renal cell or head and neck cancer. Three dose-escalation patients had partial responses: one with hepatocellular carcinoma and two with cutaneous melanoma.

The data were produced by immunoSEQ multiplex PCR, yet TCRdb's version contains in-frame clones alone and is incomplete. The profile shows fewer than 50,000 clones, roughly 82% of them singletons. In regard to this clone: Its antigen is not known.

Germline V gene lookup returns CDR1 GTSNPN and CDR2 SVGIG (reference sequence). This CDR3 contains 15 residues. V was cut by 0 bases and J by 6 bases, with 16 bases left in between. Overall study findings and caveats: Some nonresponders likewise displayed low normalized T-cell clonal expansion. Within 6 weeks, CD4+ and CD8+ blood T cells expanded clonally at 0.1 to 3.0 mg/kg.

The sample consisted of CD4+ or CD8+ T cells sorted from blood, taken in a trial of the OX40 agonist ivuxolimab. This receptor was taken from an adult with an advanced solid tumor such as melanoma, head and neck, liver or kidney cancer. The gene calls are TRBV30 and TRBJ2-3; tentatively, D is TRBD2 (6 bases). CDR3 DNA: TGTGCCTGGAGTGTGTCTGGAGGGCCTGGGGATACGCAGTATTTT. Encoded protein: CAWSVSGGPGDTQYF.